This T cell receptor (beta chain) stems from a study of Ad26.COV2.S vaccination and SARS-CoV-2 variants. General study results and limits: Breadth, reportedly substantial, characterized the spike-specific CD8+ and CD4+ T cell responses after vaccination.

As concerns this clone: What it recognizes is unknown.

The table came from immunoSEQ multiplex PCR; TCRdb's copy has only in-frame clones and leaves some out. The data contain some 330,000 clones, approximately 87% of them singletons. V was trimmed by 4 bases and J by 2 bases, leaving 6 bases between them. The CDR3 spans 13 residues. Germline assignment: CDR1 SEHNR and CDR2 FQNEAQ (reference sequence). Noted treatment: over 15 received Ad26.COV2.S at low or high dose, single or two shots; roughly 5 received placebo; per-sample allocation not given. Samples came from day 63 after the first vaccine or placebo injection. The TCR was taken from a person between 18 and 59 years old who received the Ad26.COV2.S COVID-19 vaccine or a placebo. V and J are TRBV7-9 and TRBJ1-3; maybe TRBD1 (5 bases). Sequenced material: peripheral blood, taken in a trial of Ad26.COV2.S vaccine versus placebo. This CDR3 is CASSSGTGNTIYF. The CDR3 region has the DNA TGTGCCAGCAGCTCAGGGACTGGAAACACCATATATTTT.